This TCR beta chain was captured in a study of breast tumors, draining lymph nodes, adjacent tissues. The CDR3 has 15 amino acids. The germline V gene has CDR1 LNHDA and CDR2 SQIVND (reference sequence). With V trimmed by 4 bases and J by 1 base, 2 bases remained unmatched. Samples came from axillary lymph nodes draining the breast cancer. Each CDR3 protein gets one entry after TCRdb re-called the multiplex PCR reads with MiXCR. The sample yields approximately 250,000 distinct CDR3 sequences, approximately 36% seen once. Material for sequencing was axillary lymph node tissue. The rearrangement links TRBV19 to TRBJ2-3; 10 nucleotides align to TRBD1. This TCR derives from a female donor with breast cancer. Some clones in this sample may be carry-over from other donors' samples. CDR3 DNA: TGTGCCAGTAGTACTGGACAGGGGGGCACAGATACGCAGTATTTT. This translates into CASSTGQGGTDTQYF.